Following are 26 T cell receptor beta chains from one sample sequenced in a study of spatial heterogeneity in lung cancer. Time point noted: sample taken at primary tumor resection. Whole RNA obtained from tumor, nontumor lung or frozen PBMC underwent sequencing without sorting. TCRdb called the 5' RACE reads again in MiXCR, with one record for every CDR3 protein. Found here are some 53,000 distinct CDR3 sequences, 6% to 9% of them singletons; the top ten hold roughly 3%. The sample consisted of PBMCs, taken at surgery. These receptors were taken from a female donor with early-stage non-small cell lung cancer.

This clonotype was counted at least ten times. The chain couples TRBV20-1 to TRBJ2-2; TRBD1 is a possible D gene (6 bases). The germline V gene encodes CDR1 DFQATT and CDR2 SNEGSKA (reference sequence). CDR3 length: 15 residues. V was shortened by 6 bases and J by 6 bases, with 20 bases between the two germline ends. The CDR3: CSARPGTPSSGELFF. The CDR3 bases are TGCAGTGCCCGACCCGGGACACCTTCTTCCGGGGAGCTGTTTTTT.

There are a few counts of this clonotype. The CDR3 region has the DNA TGCAGTGGTCTAAAGGGCGGAATTTACAATGAGCAGTTCTTC. Its translation: CSGLKGGIYNEQFF. This chain joins TRBV20-1 and TRBJ2-1; D is uncertain. Trimming pared 7 bases from V and 4 bases from J, leaving 17 bases between. Per the germline V gene, CDR1 is DFQATT and CDR2 is SNEGSKA (reference sequence). CDR3 length equals 14 residues.

This clonotype was counted between two and nine times. J is TRBJ2-5 and V is TRBV20-1; either TRBD1 or TRBD2 may fit D (5 bases each). V lost 7 bases, J lost 1 base, and 16 bases lay in between. Per the germline V gene, CDR1 is DFQATT and CDR2 is SNEGSKA (reference sequence). The CDR3 has 14 residues. CDR3 protein: CSVTRDAFQETQYF. The CDR3 DNA sequence: TGCAGTGTAACACGGGACGCCTTCCAAGAGACCCAGTACTTC.

V is TRBV7-6 and J is TRBJ2-7, with D maybe TRBD1 (6 bases). Trimming took 6 bases from V and 5 from J, leaving 14 bases between them. Germline V CDR1 and CDR2: SGHVS, FNYEAQ. The CDR3 loop spans 13 amino acids. CDR3 coding DNA: TGTGCCAGCAGTAGGACAGTCGGCCACGAGCAGTACTTC. Translated: CASSRTVGHEQYF.

This chain joins TRBV7-9 and TRBJ2-3; TRBD2 matches 8 bases. V lost 5 bases and J lost 3; bases outside the gene matches: 4. Germline values: CDR1 SEHNR, CDR2 FQNEAQ (reference sequence). The CDR3 has 14 residues. The CDR3 reads CASSPRLATDTQYF. The CDR3 nucleotides are TGTGCCAGCAGCCCCCGACTAGCGACAGATACGCAGTATTTT.

This clonotype came up many times. The V gene is TRBV7-2, the J gene TRBJ2-7; D is possibly TRBD2 (5 bases). Trimming pared 3 bases from V and 3 bases from J, leaving 6 bases between. Germline-derived CDR1 and CDR2 are SGHTA and FQGNSA. The CDR3 covers 12 residues. The DNA for the CDR3 is TGTGCCAGCAGCTTCGGACTCTACGAGCAGTACTTC. Translating it yields CASSFGLYEQYF.

This clonotype occurred a few times. The chain joins TRBV5-1 to TRBJ1-1; 11 positions match TRBD1. The CDR3 consists of 17 residues. V gave up 1 base and J gave up 0 bases; unmatched junction bases: 5. In germline, CDR1 is SGHRS, CDR2 YFSETQ. Here the CDR3 DNA reads TGCGCCAGCAGCTTGAGGACAGGGGGCGCGGTGAACACTGAAGCTTTCTTT. Translated, it gives CASSLRTGGAVNTEAFF.

This chain connects TRBV5-1 to TRBJ2-7; maybe TRBD2 (6 bases). V gave up 0 bases and J gave up 2 bases, with 15 bases separating them. Germline V gene lookup returns CDR1 SGHRS and CDR2 YFSETQ. This CDR3 is built from 16 residues. CDR3: CASSLALSSDAYEQYF. The CDR3 DNA reads TGCGCCAGCAGCTTGGCGTTGTCTAGCGACGCCTACGAGCAGTACTTC.

This clonotype was found many times. The chain joins TRBV19 to TRBJ2-3, with TRBD1 as a possible D gene (6 bases). The germline V gene has CDR1 LNHDA and CDR2 SQIVND (reference sequence). Trimming cost V 6 bases and J 2 bases, with 12 bases left between them. The CDR3 extends over 14 amino acids. This CDR3 reads CASRRDTSTDTQYF. The CDR3 DNA sequence: TGTGCCAGTAGACGGGACACCTCCACAGATACGCAGTATTTT. Combining the CDR3 with reference TRBV19 and TRBJ2-3 gives the whole variable domain DGGITQSPKYLFRKEGQNVTLSCEQNLNHDAMYWYRQDPGQGLRLIYYSQIVNDFQKGDIAEGYSVSREKKESFPLTVTSAQKNPTAFYLCASRRDTSTDTQYFGPGTRLTVL.

This clonotype was seen repeatedly, ten times or more. The chain recombines TRBV7-9 with TRBJ2-2, with 11 bases lining up with TRBD2. Per the germline V gene, CDR1 is SEHNR and CDR2 is FQNEAQ (reference sequence). V shed 4 bases and J 3 bases; nucleotides not matched to a gene: 10. The CDR3 sequence is 18 residues long. CDR3 protein: CASSSPSGGLLDTGELFF. The DNA for the CDR3 is TGTGCCAGCAGCTCACCTAGCGGGGGGCTGCTTGACACCGGGGAGCTGTTTTTT.

In its sample, this clonotype was seen many times. V gene TRBV29-1 combines with J gene TRBJ1-2; D ambiguous. CDR1 is SQVTM and CDR2 is ANQGSEA in the germline V gene. This CDR3 region has 11 residues. V was pared by 3 bases and J by 2 bases, with 4 bases between. The CDR3 DNA sequence: TGCAGCGTTGAGGAGAACTATGGCTACACCTTC. The encoded protein is CSVEENYGYTF.

This clonotype appeared a few times. This chain connects TRBV24-1 to TRBJ2-3; D is possibly TRBD1 (5 bases). Germline CDR1 and CDR2: KGHDR and SFDVKD. The ends were cut back, 4 bases at V and 5 bases at J, with 12 bases in the middle. The CDR3 is made up of 14 amino acids. CDR3 sequence reads: CATSERTSLDTQYF. DNA of the CDR3: TGTGCCACCAGTGAGAGGACAAGCTTAGATACGCAGTATTTT.

This clonotype has ten or more counts. The chain carries TRBV7-2 and TRBJ1-1; D is uncertain. Trimming cost V 6 bases and J 1 base, with 9 bases left between them. CDR3 length: 13 amino acids. Germline CDR1 is SGHTA and CDR2 is FQGNSA. In nucleotides, the CDR3 is TGTGCCAGCAGTTATACACCGAACACTGAAGCTTTCTTT. Its translation is CASSYTPNTEAFF.

This clonotype was observed many times. This chain uses TRBV6-5 with TRBJ2-2; TRBD1 aligns across 8 bases. J lost 1 base, V lost 5 bases, and 3 bases had no gene match. Germline CDR1 reads MNHEY; CDR2 reads SVGAGI. This CDR3 is 15 amino acids long. CDR3 sequence reads: CASSQGTGNTGELFF. The DNA of the CDR3 is TGTGCCAGCAGTCAGGGGACAGGGAACACCGGGGAGCTGTTTTTT.

In this sample, this clonotype turned up many times. The chain employs TRBV29-1 and TRBJ1-1; D is perhaps TRBD1 (5 bases). Germline V gene data show CDR1 as SQVTM and CDR2 as ANQGSEA. Trimming took off 4 bases at V and 3 bases at J, with 6 bases between the two ends. The CDR3 consists of 11 residues. The CDR3 is CSVGGDTEAFF. As DNA, the CDR3 is TGCAGCGTTGGGGGGGACACTGAAGCTTTCTTT.

At least ten counts were recorded for this clonotype. V is TRBV28 and J is TRBJ2-2; D possibly corresponds to TRBD1 (6 bases). The CDR3 is 14 amino acids. Trimming left V 6 bases short and J 1 base short, with 9 bases between. Germline loops: CDR1 MDHEN, CDR2 SYDVKM. CDR3 sequence: CASRSGQNTGELFF. The CDR3 bases are TGTGCCAGCAGGTCGGGACAGAACACCGGGGAGCTGTTTTTT.

This clonotype was counted many times. This chain uses TRBV5-4 with TRBJ2-5; D possibly corresponds to TRBD2 (6 bases). The V gene's germline CDR1 is SGHNT and CDR2 YYREEE (reference sequence). The germline V and J ends were trimmed by 2 bases and 7 bases, with 15 bases remaining between them. The CDR3 is made up of 14 amino acids. In DNA form, the CDR3 reads TGTGCCAGCAGCTTCAATGCGGCGGAGGGGACCCAGTACTTC. It is translated as CASSFNAAEGTQYF.

This clonotype was seen only once. With a much larger clone just one base away, this may be a read error. The J gene is TRBJ2-7, the V gene TRBV5-1; possibly TRBD1 for D (7 bases). Trimming took off 7 bases at V and 2 bases at J, with 19 bases between the two ends. The CDR3 length is 15 residues. Germline CDR1 SGHRS, CDR2 YFSETQ. DNA of the CDR3: TGCGCCAGCGGCATCTCAGGGGGGAATCCCTACGAGCAGTACTTC. Translation gives CASGISGGNPYEQYF.

This clonotype was observed at least ten times. The V and J genes are TRBV5-1 and TRBJ2-2; D is unresolved. Trimming cost V 0 bases and J 2 bases, with 11 bases left between them. Germline loops: CDR1 SGHRS, CDR2 YFSETQ. This CDR3 region has 16 residues. The CDR3 region has the DNA TGCGCCAGCAGCTTGGTGCCCGCAGATAACACCGGGGAGCTGTTTTTT. This gives the protein CASSLVPADNTGELFF.

At least ten counts were recorded for this clonotype. This chain connects TRBV2 to TRBJ2-7; the match to TRBD1 covers 10 bases. J lost 3 bases, V lost 3 bases, and 5 bases had no gene match. CDR3 length equals 15 residues. Per the germline V gene, CDR1 is SNHLY and CDR2 is FYNNEI. The CDR3 sequence is CASSDPGTGVYEQYF. The CDR3, as DNA: TGTGCCAGCAGTGACCCCGGGACAGGGGTCTACGAGCAGTACTTC.

This clonotype appeared a few times. The chain couples TRBV7-9 to TRBJ2-2; no clear D gene. The germline CDR1 and CDR2 sequences are SEHNR and FQNEAQ (reference sequence). The CDR3 length is 16 residues. Trimming pared 4 bases from V and 7 bases from J, leaving 19 bases between. The CDR3 protein is CASSSTRSQNFGELFF. Written as DNA, the CDR3 is TGTGCCAGCAGCTCCACCCGGTCGCAAAATTTCGGGGAGCTGTTTTTT. Full variable domain (rest looked up from reference TRBV7-9 and TRBJ2-2): DTGVSQNPRHKITKRGQNVTFRCDPISEHNRLYWYRQTLGQGPEFLTYFQNEAQLEKSRLLSDRFSAERPKGSFSTLEIQRTEQGDSAMYLCASSSTRSQNFGELFFGEGSRLTVL.

This clonotype occurred many times. The chain couples TRBV10-1 to TRBJ2-4, with D possibly matching TRBD1 (5 bases). V lost 3 bases and J lost 7, with 13 bases in between. CDR3 length equals 14 residues. Germline V CDR1 and CDR2: WNHNN, SYGVQD (reference sequence). Here the CDR3 DNA reads TGCGCCAGCAGTGAAACTGCGGCAGGGAACATTCAGTACTTC. Translated, it gives CASSETAAGNIQYF.

This clonotype has a count of ten or more. The chain carries TRBV28 and TRBJ2-3; 11 bases line up with TRBD2. The CDR3 runs 14 residues. V gave up 5 bases and J gave up 5 bases; unmatched junction bases: 3. Germline V gene lookup returns CDR1 MDHEN and CDR2 SYDVKM. Here the CDR3 reads CASSTGTSGDTQYF. The DNA for the CDR3 is TGTGCCAGCAGTACCGGGACTAGCGGAGATACGCAGTATTTT.

This clonotype was counted at least ten times. The CDR3 nucleotides are TGCGCCAGCAGCCAAGGGGGGGCGAGTTACGAGCAGTACTTC. It is translated as CASSQGGASYEQYF. This rearrangement joins TRBV5-1 to TRBJ2-7; maybe TRBD2 (7 bases). Germline-derived CDR1 and CDR2 are SGHRS and YFSETQ. Trimming left V 4 bases short and J 4 bases short, with 15 bases between. The CDR3 consists of 14 residues.

This clonotype was observed at least ten times. V usage is TRBV5-6 and J usage is TRBJ2-5; TRBD2 might be the D (6 bases). The CDR3 is 15 residues long. Trimming removed 0 bases at V and 5 bases at J, with 14 bases between. Germline CDR1 reads SGHDT; CDR2 reads YYEEEE. DNA for the CDR3: TGTGCCAGCAGCTTGGTGACCGGGACTTCGGAGACCCAGTACTTC. Protein sequence: CASSLVTGTSETQYF.

This clonotype showed up just a few times. Its ends do not fully match the called genes, so a read error is possible. The chain is built from TRBV18 and TRBJ2-1, with 7 bases that match TRBD2. The CDR3 is made up of 15 amino acids. In germline, CDR1 is KGHSH, CDR2 LQKENI. CDR3 sequence: CVSSLTSANYNEQFF. In DNA, the CDR3 is TGTGTCAGCTCACTTACTAGCGCGAACTACAATGAGCAGTTCTTC.